The clone carrying this T cell receptor beta chain was detected a few times. The record originates from a study of Graves' ophthalmopathy and Graves' hyperthyroidism. The V gene's germline CDR1 is DFQATT and CDR2 SNEGSKA (reference sequence). V lost 0 bases and J 0 bases, leaving 12 bases between the germline ends. The CDR3 spans 15 residues. Amplified material comprised TCR beta CDR3 regions derived from RNA transcripts. An opening RT-PCR round employed HTBI primers and preceded a second-round multiplex PCR. TCRdb re-analysed the multiplex PCR reads in MiXCR, keeping a single row per CDR3 protein. The sample consists of about 600,000 distinct CDR3 sequences, less than 40% of them appearing once.

This TCR was sampled from an adult man with Graves' hyperthyroidism. Sequenced sample: peripheral blood or thyroid tissue (not recorded which). The chain recombines TRBV20-1 with TRBJ2-7; weak D call: TRBD2 (6 bases). CDR3 region: CSARDLGGSSYEQYF. The CDR3 DNA reads TGCAGTGCTAGAGATCTAGGAGGGTCCTCCTACGAGCAGTACTTC.